A single sample gave rise to the 18 T cell receptor beta chains below, sequenced in a study of tumor-infiltrating lymphocytes in oesophageal squamous cell carcinoma. TCRdb re-derived calls from the PCR reads in MiXCR, one entry per CDR3 protein. The table shows some 14,000 distinct CDR3 sequences, with less than 60% occurring only once. Sequenced input: blood. The receptors originated from a male donor with esophageal squamous cell carcinoma.

A note on this clonotype: Being one base from a much bigger clone, this may be a read error. This sequence joins TRBV19 and TRBJ2-4, with 13 positions matching TRBD2. Trimming took 5 bases from V and 13 from J; bases not matched to a gene: 17. Germline CDR1 and CDR2: LNHDA and SQIVND (reference sequence). The CDR3 runs 17 residues. CDR3 in DNA: TGTGCCAGTAGTGTTCCGGGACTAGCGGGGAGCCGCAATGAGCAGTACTTC. Translated: CASSVPGLAGSRNEQYF.

This chain links TRBV6-8 with TRBJ2-5; 15 positions agree with TRBD2. This CDR3 is 15 amino acids long. Germline lookup yields CDR1 MNHGY and CDR2 SAAAGT. The J segment lost 11 bases and the V segment lost 8 bases, leaving 12 bases of the junction unmatched. CDR3 residues: CASHIGTSGGNEQYF. CDR3 DNA sequence: TGTGCCAGCCACATCGGGACTAGCGGGGGGAATGAGCAGTACTTC.

In its sample, this clonotype was seen once. The chain uses TRBV2 and TRBJ2-4; TRBD2 is a possible D gene (6 bases). In germline, CDR1 is SNHLY, CDR2 FYNNEI. The CDR3 has 14 residues. Trimming took off 7 bases at V and 0 bases at J, with 10 bases between the two ends. The DNA for the CDR3 is TGTGCCAGCAATAGCGGAAAAGCCAAAAACATTCAGTACTTC. Protein product: CASNSGKAKNIQYF.

The chain uses TRBV7-6 and TRBJ2-1; D ambiguous. CDR1 SGHVS and CDR2 FNYEAQ come from the germline V gene. V lost 1 base and J 0 bases, leaving 7 bases between the germline ends. The CDR3 runs to 15 residues. The CDR3 here is CASSLVSSSYNEQFF. The CDR3 coding sequence is TGTGCCAGCAGCTTAGTATCCAGCTCCTACAATGAGCAGTTCTTC.

CDR3 DNA: TGTGCCAGCAGTTACAGGGTGGACTATGGCTACACCTTC. It codes for CASSYRVDYGYTF. V gene TRBV12-3 or TRBV12-4 combines with J gene TRBJ1-2; D may be TRBD1 (6 bases). Trimming stripped 4 bases from V and 3 bases from J, with 9 bases between. The CDR3 is 13 amino acids.

This clonotype was detected only a few times. The chain employs TRBV6-1 and TRBJ2-3, with TRBD2 matching over 11 bases. Germline assignment: CDR1 MNHNS and CDR2 SASEGT. V lost 3 bases, J lost 2 bases, and 4 bases stayed unmatched. This CDR3 is built from 16 residues. The CDR3 loop is CASSDVAGGFTDTQYF. As DNA, the CDR3 is TGTGCCAGCAGTGATGTAGCGGGAGGGTTCACAGATACGCAGTATTTT.

The genes are TRBV5-5 and TRBJ2-2; 8 nucleotides agree with TRBD2. CDR3 length: 15 amino acids. V lost 6 bases to trimming and J lost 6 bases; unmatched junction nucleotides: 10. Germline CDR1 reads SGHKS; CDR2 reads YYEKEE (reference sequence). The CDR3 region has the DNA TGTGCCAGCAAAGAAAGAGCGGGAGAGTCCGGGGAGCTGTTTTTT. Translated: CASKERAGESGELFF.

The chain has TRBV7-6 and TRBJ2-4, with TRBD2 matching 7 bases. The tail of the sequence fits TRBJ2-1 better, so the J call may be wrong. There are 15 residues in the CDR3. Per the germline V gene, CDR1 is SGHVS and CDR2 is FNYEAQ. For the CDR3, the DNA is TGTGCCAGCAGCTTGGGGCCGGGGGGCTACAATGAGCAGTTCTTC. Residues: CASSLGPGGYNEQFF.

The rearrangement uses TRBV7-2 and TRBJ1-2; D is possibly TRBD1 (5 bases). The CDR3 contains 16 residues. Germline V CDR1 and CDR2: SGHTA, FQGNSA. The germline V and J ends were trimmed by 2 bases and 0 bases, with 13 bases remaining between them. The CDR3 sequence is CASSLSGGLSNYGYTF. CDR3 DNA: TGTGCCAGCAGCTTAAGTGGGGGATTGTCTAACTATGGCTACACCTTC.

The V and J genes are TRBV28 and TRBJ1-5; D possibly corresponds to TRBD1 (6 bases). Trimming cost V 11 bases and J 5 bases, with 28 bases left between them. This CDR3 contains 17 residues. Germline values: CDR1 MDHEN, CDR2 SYDVKM. CDR3 sequence reads: CAGTPPGQSLGHQPQHF. The CDR3 coding sequence is TGTGCCGGTACCCCGCCGGGACAAAGCCTAGGGCATCAGCCCCAGCATTTT. Full variable domain (outside the CDR3, taken from reference TRBV28 and TRBJ1-5): DVKVTQSSRYLVKRTGEKVFLECVQDMDHENMFWYRQDPGLGLRLIYFSYDVKMKEKGDIPEGYSVSREKKERFSLILESASTNQTSMYLCAGTPPGQSLGHQPQHFGDGTRLSIL.

The rearrangement joins TRBV7-3 to TRBJ2-2, with D maybe TRBD1 (5 bases). This CDR3 has 13 residues. Trimming shortened V by 4 bases and J by 5 bases, and 8 bases separated the two germline ends. In germline, CDR1 is SGHTA, CDR2 FQGTGA. CDR3 loop: CASSSQVTGELFF. DNA of the CDR3: TGTGCCAGCAGCTCACAGGTGACCGGGGAGCTGTTTTTT.

This clonotype was picked up one time. The rearrangement joins TRBV19 to TRBJ1-2; D is uncertain. Germline assignment: CDR1 LNHDA and CDR2 SQIVND (reference sequence). Trimming left V 3 bases short and J 2 bases short, with 4 bases between. This CDR3 spans 12 amino acids. The CDR3 is CASSMANYGYTF. The CDR3 bases are TGTGCCAGTAGTATGGCAAACTATGGCTACACCTTC.

This clonotype has a count of ten or more. The chain joins TRBV28 to TRBJ2-4; D gene unclear. CDR1 is MDHEN, CDR2 SYDVKM, per germline. Trimming took off 8 bases at V and 13 bases at J, with 27 bases between the two ends. The CDR3 runs to 15 residues. CDR3 region: CASSQTLSHNGPQYF. As DNA, the CDR3 is TGTGCCAGCTCACAAACCCTCTCCCATAACGGTCCCCAGTACTTC.

The chain joins TRBV7-9 to TRBJ2-4; 9 nucleotides line up with TRBD2. This CDR3 is built from 12 residues. Germline assignment: CDR1 SEHNR and CDR2 FQNEAQ (reference sequence). The CDR3, as DNA: TGTGCTATAGCGGGGGACAAAAACATTCAGTACTTC. Protein: CAIAGDKNIQYF.

The CDR3 coding sequence is TGTGCCAGCAGGCCCGGGACTAGCGGGAGTAGTGAGCAGTTCTTC. Translation: CASRPGTSGSSEQFF. This chain joins TRBV7-2 and TRBJ2-7, with 14 bases lining up with TRBD2. The J call may be faulty, since TRBJ2-1 better matches the DNA end. The CDR3 has 15 residues. CDR1 and CDR2 from the germline V gene are SGHTA and FQGNSA.

V and J are TRBV10-1 and TRBJ2-3; TRBD1 agrees at 8 bases. Germline V CDR1 and CDR2: WNHNN, SYGVQD (reference sequence). With V trimmed by 2 bases and J by 2 bases, 6 bases remained unmatched. The CDR3 extends over 16 amino acids. CDR3 nucleotide sequence: TGCGCCAGCAGTGAGACGGGACAGGCCGCCACAGATACGCAGTATTTT. As protein: CASSETGQAATDTQYF.

The gene calls are TRBV12-3 or TRBV12-4 and TRBJ2-1; possibly TRBD2 for D (6 bases). The assigned J gene may be wrong: the sequence end matches TRBJ2-5 better. The CDR3 length is 14 residues. CDR3 protein: CASSLEGSVETQYF. The CDR3 DNA reads TGTGCCAGCAGTTTGGAGGGTTCTGTGGAGACCCAGTACTTC.

This clonotype is termed medium-sized. This sequence joins TRBV28 and TRBJ1-5, with D perhaps matching TRBD1 (5 bases). The CDR3 consists of 12 residues. Trimming took off 3 bases at V and 6 bases at J, with 6 bases between the two ends. Germline CDR1 MDHEN, CDR2 SYDVKM. CDR3 coding DNA: TGTGCCAGCAGTTTCGGGGGTCAGCCCCAGCATTTT. This codes for CASSFGGQPQHF.